The 17 T cell receptor beta chains below come from one sample, sequenced in a study of blood T cell repertoires in COVID-19 (dated by TCRdb to about 2020). Library creation used the immunoSEQ multiplex PCR assay. Held by TCRdb, this immuneACCESS table contains in-frame sequences only and omits some clones. Under half of the omission traces to an unresolved V gene where checked; the cause of the rest is unknown. Recorded for this sample are about 140,000 clones; approximately 90% of them occurred a single time. Around 10% of the sample is held by the ten biggest clonotypes. The sequenced sample was peripheral blood. The receptors derive from a woman over 75 with acute or convalescent COVID-19.

This chain uses TRBV5-1 with TRBJ1-1; D ambiguous. The CDR3 is made up of 13 amino acids. With 4 bases removed from V and 3 bases from J, the gap between germline ends came to 10 bases. CDR1 SGHRS and CDR2 YFSETQ come from the germline V gene. CDR3 in amino acids: CASSPQSYTEAFF. The CDR3 DNA follows: TGCGCCAGCAGCCCCCAGTCGTACACTGAAGCTTTCTTT.

This rearrangement joins TRBV6-5 to TRBJ1-2; tentatively, D is TRBD1 (6 bases). V lost 6 bases, J lost 5 bases, and 19 bases lay in between. The CDR3 runs 15 residues. Germline CDR1 reads MNHEY; CDR2 reads SVGAGI. The CDR3 sequence: CASSVRPGVEYGYTF. In DNA form, the CDR3 reads TGTGCCAGCAGCGTCAGACCAGGGGTTGAGTATGGCTACACCTTC.

The chain is built from TRBV6-6 and TRBJ1-2; D call uncertain. This CDR3 spans 16 amino acids. CDR1 MNHNY and CDR2 SVGAGI come from the germline V gene (reference sequence). Trimming left V 1 base short and J 5 bases short, with 17 bases between. DNA of the CDR3: TGTGCCAGCAGTTACTGGTCCGTAGAACGGGATTATGGCTACACCTTC. Translating gives CASSYWSVERDYGYTF.

This chain joins TRBV7-9 and TRBJ2-5, with D maybe TRBD1 (5 bases). V lost 6 bases and J 2 bases, leaving 10 bases between the germline ends. The CDR3 is 13 residues long. Germline CDR1 is SEHNR and CDR2 is FQNEAQ (reference sequence). CDR3 sequence: CASRTAGQETQYF. The DNA of the CDR3 is TGTGCCAGCAGAACTGCAGGGCAAGAGACCCAGTACTTC.

The gene calls are TRBV6-2 or TRBV6-3 and TRBJ2-3; TRBD1 aligns across 9 bases. Germline V lookup: CDR1 MNHEY, CDR2 SVGEGT. Germline trimming cut 5 bases from V and 2 bases from J; bases unmatched to any gene: 8. The CDR3 length is 16 residues. The CDR3 loop reads CASSRSGTGFTDTQYF. The DNA for the CDR3 is TGTGCCAGCAGTAGATCCGGGACAGGGTTCACAGATACGCAGTATTTT.

In its sample, this clone was seen once. The chain joins TRBV6-4 to TRBJ2-7; D is undetermined. CDR1 and CDR2 from the germline V gene are MRHNA and SNTAGT. CDR3 size: 12 residues. The ends were cut back, 4 bases at V and 5 bases at J, with 9 bases in the middle. The CDR3 loop is CASSGPADEQYF. The CDR3 DNA follows: TGTGCCAGCAGTGGGCCCGCCGACGAGCAGTACTTC.

This chain joins TRBV20-1 and TRBJ1-5; D may be TRBD1 (5 bases). V lost 3 bases and J 7 bases, leaving 13 bases between the germline ends. The germline V gene encodes CDR1 DFQATT and CDR2 SNEGSKA (reference sequence). The CDR3 runs 13 residues. The CDR3 DNA is TGCAGTGCTAGTTCAGGGCTCGGCCAGCCCCAGCATTTT. Amino acid sequence: CSASSGLGQPQHF.

This clone appeared a single time. V gene TRBV7-9 combines with J gene TRBJ2-1; 9 bases align to TRBD1. V shed 7 bases, J shed 9 bases, and the junction held 10 bases outside the gene matches. Germline V gene sequence: CDR1 SEHNR, CDR2 FQNEAQ (reference sequence). This CDR3 has 14 residues. Here the CDR3 reads CASTAGTGQAEQFF. The CDR3 DNA follows: TGTGCCAGCACCGCTGGGACAGGGCAAGCTGAGCAGTTCTTC.

The chain recombines TRBV7-3 with TRBJ2-3; 9 bases align to TRBD2. V lost 1 base, J lost 2 bases, and 1 base stayed unmatched. In germline, CDR1 is SGHTA, CDR2 FQGTGA. This CDR3 comprises 15 residues. CDR3 bases: TGTGCCAGCAGCTTAATAGCGGGGGCCACAGATACGCAGTATTTT. This gives the protein CASSLIAGATDTQYF.

The gene calls are TRBV20-1 and TRBJ1-6; 9 bases are shared with TRBD1. The CDR3 consists of 15 residues. CDR1 is DFQATT and CDR2 is SNEGSKA in the germline V gene (reference sequence). V lost 3 bases to trimming and J lost 10 bases; unmatched junction nucleotides: 10. The DNA of the CDR3 is TGCAGTGCTAGTGCCGGGACAGGGTTTGACTCACCCCTCCACTTT. Protein: CSASAGTGFDSPLHF.

The chain couples TRBV10-3 to TRBJ1-2, with 8 bases that match TRBD1. The CDR3 totals 15 residues. Germline loops: CDR1 ENHRY, CDR2 SYGVKD. The ends lost 8 bases at V and 2 bases at J; junction bases unmatched: 10. The CDR3 region has the DNA TGTGCCATCTCTAAAGGAGGACAGGGAAACTATGGCTACACCTTC. Protein sequence: CAISKGGQGNYGYTF.

This chain joins TRBV11-2 and TRBJ1-3, with TRBD1 matching over 10 bases. This CDR3 comprises 19 residues. V shed 1 base and J 0 bases; nucleotides not matched to a gene: 9. Per germline, CDR1 SGHAT and CDR2 FQNNGV. Here the CDR3 reads CASSLGVDRGRSSGNTIYF. The CDR3 nucleotides read TGTGCCAGCAGCTTAGGGGTAGACAGGGGGCGAAGCTCTGGAAACACCATATATTTT.

This chain joins TRBV4-3 and TRBJ2-3, with D possibly matching TRBD1 (5 bases). The CDR3 has 17 amino acids. Trimming removed 1 base at V and 1 base at J, with 15 bases between. Germline-derived CDR1 and CDR2 are LGHNA and YSLEER. The CDR3 here is CASSQGYRYSGTDTQYF. For the CDR3, the DNA is TGCGCCAGCAGCCAAGGATACAGGTACTCCGGCACAGATACGCAGTATTTT.

The V call is TRBV30, the J call TRBJ1-5; D not certain. Germline assignment: CDR1 GTSNPN and CDR2 SVGIG (reference sequence). V lost 3 bases and J lost 2, with 5 bases in between. The CDR3 runs to 12 residues. The CDR3 DNA follows: TGTGCCTGGAGGAGGGGCAATCAGCCCCAGCATTTT. Protein sequence: CAWRRGNQPQHF.

The rearrangement uses TRBV6-6 and TRBJ2-7, with 9 bases aligning to TRBD1. The ends lost 11 bases at V and 4 bases at J; junction bases unmatched: 12. The CDR3 length is 14 residues. Per germline, CDR1 MNHNY and CDR2 SVGAGI (reference sequence). CDR3 sequence (DNA): TGTGCCTCCCGGGGGGTGACAGGGGGTTACGAGCAGTACTTC. Residues: CASRGVTGGYEQYF.

V usage is TRBV7-6 and J usage is TRBJ2-7; possible D gene TRBD2, 7 bases. The CDR3 loop spans 14 amino acids. The V and J ends lost 5 bases and 9 bases respectively, with 20 bases between them. Per germline, CDR1 SGHVS and CDR2 FNYEAQ. CDR3 sequence reads: CASSLERGGRGQYF. The CDR3 DNA sequence: TGTGCCAGCAGCCTCGAGAGGGGGGGCCGCGGGCAGTACTTC.

The chain couples TRBV7-2 to TRBJ1-2; the D is unclear. CDR3 length: 13 amino acids. V gave up 1 base and J gave up 7 bases, with 10 bases separating them. The germline CDR1 and CDR2 sequences are SGHTA and FQGNSA. The CDR3 reads CASSLERGRGYTF. CDR3 sequence (DNA): TGTGCCAGCAGCTTAGAACGGGGTCGTGGCTACACCTTC.